This T cell receptor beta chain is drawn from a study of T-cell memory formation after mild COVID-19. Study-level points and caveats: Contracting clones from day 15 to 85 showed balanced CD4/CD8; later expanders favored CD4+.

V lost 4 bases and J lost 0, with 10 bases in between. Germline loops: CDR1 SGDLS, CDR2 YYNGEE. The CDR3 covers 14 residues. As concerns this clonotype: Antigen specificity is unknown.

TCRdb reprocessed the 5' RACE reads with MiXCR, giving one entry per CDR3 protein. The table lists about 430,000 distinct CDR3 sequences, roughly a quarter of them singletons. The chain couples TRBV9 to TRBJ1-2; no clear D gene. The source is an adult woman who had mild COVID-19 (a few samples of this study predate the infection). Cell type and time point are not known. The sequenced sample consisted of PBMCs or a T cell subset sorted from them (not recorded which). The CDR3: CASSQTLTNYGYTF. DNA of the CDR3: TGTGCCAGCAGCCAGACCCTGACTAACTATGGCTACACCTTC. Supplemented by reference TRBV9 and TRBJ1-2, the full variable domain reads DSGVTQTPKHLITATGQRVTLRCSPRSGDLSVYWYQQSLDQGLQFLIQYYNGEERAKGNILERFSAQQFPDLHSELNLSSLELGDSALYFCASSQTLTNYGYTFGSGTRLTVV.